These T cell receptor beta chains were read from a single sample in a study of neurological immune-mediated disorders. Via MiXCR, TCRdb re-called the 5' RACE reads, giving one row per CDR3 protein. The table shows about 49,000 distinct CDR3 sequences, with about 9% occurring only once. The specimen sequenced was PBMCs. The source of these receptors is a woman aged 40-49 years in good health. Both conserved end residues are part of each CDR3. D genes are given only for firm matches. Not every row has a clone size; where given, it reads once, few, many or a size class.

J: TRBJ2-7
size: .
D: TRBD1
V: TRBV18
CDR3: CASSPRDRVLGEQYF
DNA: TGTGCCAGCTCACCCCGGGACAGGGTGTTAGGTGAGCAGTACTTC

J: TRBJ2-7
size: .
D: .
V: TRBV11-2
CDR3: CASSLETHAYEQYF
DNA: TGTGCCAGCAGCTTAGAGACTCATGCCTACGAGCAGTACTTC

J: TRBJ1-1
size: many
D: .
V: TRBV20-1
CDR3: CSARDSQGNTEAFF
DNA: TGCAGTGCTAGGGACTCACAGGGGAACACTGAAGCTTTCTTT

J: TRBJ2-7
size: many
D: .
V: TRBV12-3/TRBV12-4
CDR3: CASTVGGAGNEQYF
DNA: TGTGCCAGCACCGTGGGGGGCGCGGGAAACGAGCAGTACTTC

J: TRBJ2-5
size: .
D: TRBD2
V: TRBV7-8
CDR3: CASSLVAGGSETQYF
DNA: TGTGCCAGCAGCTTAGTGGCGGGGGGATCGGAGACCCAGTACTTC

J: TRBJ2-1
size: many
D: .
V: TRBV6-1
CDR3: CASRGQFYNEQFF
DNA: TGTGCCAGCAGAGGGCAGTTTTACAATGAGCAGTTCTTC

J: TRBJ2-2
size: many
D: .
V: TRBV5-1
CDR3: CASSGTAGTNTGELFF
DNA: TGCGCCAGCAGCGGGACCGCGGGGACGAACACCGGGGAGCTGTTTTTT

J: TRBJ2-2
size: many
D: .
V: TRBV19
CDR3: CASRSRGELFF
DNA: TGTGCCAGCCGGAGCCGCGGGGAGCTGTTTTTT

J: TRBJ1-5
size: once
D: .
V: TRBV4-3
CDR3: CASSHGHVNQPQHF
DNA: TGCGCCAGCAGCCACGGACATGTCAATCAGCCCCAGCATTTC

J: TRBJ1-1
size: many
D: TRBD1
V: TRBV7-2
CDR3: CASSSGQGARNTEAFF
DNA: TGTGCCAGCAGCTCGGGACAGGGGGCTCGTAACACTGAAGCTTTCTTT

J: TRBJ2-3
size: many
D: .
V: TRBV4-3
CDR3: CASSQGRTDTQYF
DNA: TGCGCCAGCAGCCAAGGCCGAACAGATACGCAGTATTTT

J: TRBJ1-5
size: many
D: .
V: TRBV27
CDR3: CASSLDKGGNQPQHF
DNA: TGTGCCAGCAGTTTAGATAAGGGAGGCAATCAGCCCCAGCATTTT

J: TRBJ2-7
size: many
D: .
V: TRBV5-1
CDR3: CASSLEYGLGEQYF
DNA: TGCGCCAGCAGCTTGGAATACGGCCTCGGGGAGCAGTACTTC

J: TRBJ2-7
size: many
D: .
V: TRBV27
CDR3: CASRGSRAHYEQYF
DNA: TGTGCCAGCAGGGGGAGCCGGGCGCACTACGAGCAGTACTTC

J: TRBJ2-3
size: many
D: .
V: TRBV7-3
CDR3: CASSSLGGTDTQYF
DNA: TGTGCCAGCAGCTCCCTCGGGGGCACAGATACGCAGTATTTT

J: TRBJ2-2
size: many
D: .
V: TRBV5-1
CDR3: CASRHYGNTGELFF
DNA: TGCGCCAGCCGCCATTACGGGAACACCGGGGAGCTGTTTTTT

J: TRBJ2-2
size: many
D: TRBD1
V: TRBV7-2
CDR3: CASSEGQGWAGELFF
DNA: TGTGCCAGCAGCGAAGGACAGGGTTGGGCCGGGGAGCTGTTTTTT

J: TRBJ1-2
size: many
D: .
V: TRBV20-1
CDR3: CSAQDGGYGYTF
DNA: TGCAGTGCCCAAGATGGGGGCTATGGCTACACCTTC

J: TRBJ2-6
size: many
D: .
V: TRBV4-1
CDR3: CASSQEDRTGANVLTF
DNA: TGCGCCAGCAGCCAAGAAGACAGAACTGGGGCCAACGTCCTGACTTTC

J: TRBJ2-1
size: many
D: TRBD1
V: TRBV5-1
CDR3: CASSFGQGAYNEQFF
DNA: TGCGCCAGCAGCTTCGGACAGGGGGCCTACAATGAGCAGTTCTTC

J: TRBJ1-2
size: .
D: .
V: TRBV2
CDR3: CASSEVLRRGYTF
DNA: TGTGCCAGCAGCGAGGTGCTCCGACGGGGCTACACCTTC

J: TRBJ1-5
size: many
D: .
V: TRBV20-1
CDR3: CSARLTGGYSNQPQHF
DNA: TGCAGTGCTAGGCTTACAGGTGGCTATAGCAATCAGCCCCAGCATTTT

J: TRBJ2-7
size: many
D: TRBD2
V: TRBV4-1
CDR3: CASSPSTAGDRYEQYF
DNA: TGCGCCAGCAGCCCCTCTACGGCGGGGGACCGCTACGAGCAGTACTTC

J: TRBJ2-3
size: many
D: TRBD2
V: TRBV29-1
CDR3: CSVEKREADTQYF
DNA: TGCAGCGTTGAAAAGCGGGAAGCAGATACGCAGTATTTT

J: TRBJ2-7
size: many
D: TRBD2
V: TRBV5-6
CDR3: CASSSLAGGATYEQYF
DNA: TGTGCCAGCAGCTCCCTTGCGGGGGGGGCCACCTACGAGCAGTACTTC

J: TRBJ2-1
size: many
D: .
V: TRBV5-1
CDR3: CASSLGISSYNEQFF
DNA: TGCGCCAGCAGCTTGGGTATTAGCTCCTACAATGAGCAGTTCTTC

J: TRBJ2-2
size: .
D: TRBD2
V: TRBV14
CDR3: CASSREVLAGVDTGELFF
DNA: TGTGCCAGCAGCCGAGAGGTCCTAGCGGGAGTTGACACCGGGGAGCTGTTTTTT

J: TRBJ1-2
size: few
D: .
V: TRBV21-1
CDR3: CASSKQDSSYYGYTF
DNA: TGTGCCAGCAGCAAACAGGACAGTTCATACTATGGCTACACCTTC

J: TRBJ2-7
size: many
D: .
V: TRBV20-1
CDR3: CSALRRPDSYEQYF
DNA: TGCAGTGCCCTCAGACGGCCGGATTCCTACGAGCAGTACTTC

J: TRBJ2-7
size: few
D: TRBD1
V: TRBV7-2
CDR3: CASSLERGQIYEQYF
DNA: TGTGCCAGCAGCTTAGAGAGGGGACAGATCTACGAGCAGTACTTC

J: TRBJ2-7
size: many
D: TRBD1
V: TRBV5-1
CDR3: CASSTDRDEQYF
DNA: TGCGCCAGCAGCACCGACAGGGACGAGCAGTACTTC

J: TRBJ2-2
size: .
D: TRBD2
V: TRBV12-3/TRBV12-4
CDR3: CASSEPTSARPYGELFF
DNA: TGTGCCAGCAGTGAACCTACTAGCGCGAGGCCGTACGGGGAGTTGTTTTTT

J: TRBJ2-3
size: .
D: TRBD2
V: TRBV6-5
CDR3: CASSRLAGGRFADTQYF
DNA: TGTGCCAGCAGTCGTTTAGCGGGAGGGCGTTTCGCAGATACGCAGTATTTT

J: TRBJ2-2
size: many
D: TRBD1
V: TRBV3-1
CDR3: CASSQDSDRVNTGELFF
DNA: TGTGCCAGCAGCCAAGATTCCGACAGGGTTAACACCGGGGAGCTGTTTTTT

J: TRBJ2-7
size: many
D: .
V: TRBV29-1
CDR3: CSVLHGYEQYF
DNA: TGCAGCGTACTACACGGATACGAGCAGTACTTC

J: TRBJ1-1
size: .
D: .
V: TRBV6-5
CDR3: CASSRWVSEAFF
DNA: TGTGCCAGCAGTCGGTGGGTCAGTGAAGCTTTCTTT

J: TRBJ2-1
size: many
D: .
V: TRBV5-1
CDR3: CASSISWETGRRNEQFF
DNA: TGCGCCAGCAGCATTTCTTGGGAGACAGGGAGGAGGAATGAGCAGTTCTTC

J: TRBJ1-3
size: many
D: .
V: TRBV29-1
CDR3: CSVDGGNTIYF
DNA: TGCAGCGTTGACGGTGGAAACACCATATATTTT

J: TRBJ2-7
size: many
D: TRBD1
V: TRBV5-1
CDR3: CASSWDRGDEQYF
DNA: TGCGCCAGCAGCTGGGACAGGGGGGACGAGCAGTACTTC

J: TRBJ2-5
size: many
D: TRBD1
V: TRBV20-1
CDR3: CSASGDRGRQETQYF
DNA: TGCAGTGCTAGCGGGGACAGGGGAAGGCAAGAGACCCAGTACTTC

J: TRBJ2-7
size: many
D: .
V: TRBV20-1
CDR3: CSARDLSSEQYF
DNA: TGCAGTGCTAGAGACCTTTCTAGCGAGCAGTACTTC

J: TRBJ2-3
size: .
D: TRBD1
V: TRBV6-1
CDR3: CASTRTGVTDTQYF
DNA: TGTGCCAGCACCCGGACAGGGGTCACAGATACGCAGTATTTT

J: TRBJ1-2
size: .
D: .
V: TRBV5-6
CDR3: CASSRRVDGYTF
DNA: TGTGCCAGCAGCCGGCGGGTCGACGGCTACACCTTC

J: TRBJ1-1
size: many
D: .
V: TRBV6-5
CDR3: CASSIGGSAFF
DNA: TGTGCCAGCAGCATCGGGGGGTCTGCTTTCTTT

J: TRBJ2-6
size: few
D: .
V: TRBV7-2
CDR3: CASTVLGAPGANVLTF
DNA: TGTGCCAGCACCGTGCTAGGGGCGCCTGGGGCCAACGTCCTGACTTTC

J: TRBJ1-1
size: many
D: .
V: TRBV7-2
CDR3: CASSQDRDKAFF
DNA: TGTGCCAGCAGCCAAGACAGAGATAAAGCTTTCTTT

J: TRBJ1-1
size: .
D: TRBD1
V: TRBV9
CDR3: CASSPRGQGACDTEAFF
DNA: TGTGCCAGCAGCCCGCGAGGACAGGGGGCTTGTGACACTGAAGCTTTCTTT

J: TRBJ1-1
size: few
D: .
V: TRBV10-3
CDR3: CAISETGPLIF
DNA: TGTGCCATCAGTGAGACAGGACCATTGATCTTT

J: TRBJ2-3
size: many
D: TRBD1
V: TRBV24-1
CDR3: CATSPTPGQGTDTQYF
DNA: TGTGCCACCAGTCCTACCCCGGGACAGGGGACCGATACGCAGTATTTT

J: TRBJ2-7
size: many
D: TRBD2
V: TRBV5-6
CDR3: CASSFVSGRAHEQYF
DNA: TGTGCCAGCAGCTTTGTGAGCGGGAGGGCCCACGAGCAGTACTTC

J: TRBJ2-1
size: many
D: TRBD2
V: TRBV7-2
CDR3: CASSKRGGGYNEQFF
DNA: TGTGCCAGCAGCAAGCGGGGGGGGGGCTACAATGAGCAGTTCTTC

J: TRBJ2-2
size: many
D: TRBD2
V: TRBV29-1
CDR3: CSVAVAGVSDTGELFF
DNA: TGCAGCGTTGCAGTAGCGGGAGTATCGGACACCGGGGAGCTGTTTTTT

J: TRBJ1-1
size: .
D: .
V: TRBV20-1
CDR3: CSARNPGRNTEAFF
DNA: TGCAGTGCTAGAAACCCGGGACGGAACACTGAAGCTTTCTTT

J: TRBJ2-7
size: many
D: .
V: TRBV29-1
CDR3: CSVKAGGSYEQYF
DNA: TGCAGCGTTAAGGCCGGGGGCTCCTACGAGCAGTACTTC

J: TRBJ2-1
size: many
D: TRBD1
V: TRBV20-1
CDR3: CSARNLQGAHNEQFF
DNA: TGCAGTGCTAGGAACCTACAGGGGGCCCACAATGAGCAGTTCTTC

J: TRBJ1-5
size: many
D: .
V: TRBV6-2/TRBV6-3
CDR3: CASKRRAASNQPQHF
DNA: TGTGCCAGCAAGAGAAGGGCGGCTAGCAATCAGCCCCAGCATTTT

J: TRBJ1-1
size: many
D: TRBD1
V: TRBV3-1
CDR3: CASSPRGQLNTEAFF
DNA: TGTGCCAGCAGCCCCCGGGGACAGCTGAACACTGAAGCTTTCTTT

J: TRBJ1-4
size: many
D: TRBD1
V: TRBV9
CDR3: CASSATGGAGKLFF
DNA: TGTGCCAGCAGCGCTACAGGGGGCGCGGGAAAACTGTTTTTT